This T cell receptor beta chain originates from a study of T cells in localized non-small cell lung cancer. Turning to this clone: Its antigen is unknown. Other nucleotide sequences in the sample specify the same CDR3.

Study conclusions and caveats: Elevated blood T cell density was associated with longer overall survival. Of the top 100 tumor clones, median around 60 were in adjacent lung, approximately 29 among its top 100. Uninvolved adjacent lung had higher T cell clonality than tumor and all other tissues.

Sequencing was performed with immunoSEQ multiplex PCR; in TCRdb, only in-frame clones are kept and a portion is missing. The sample contains under 20,000 clones, roughly four fifths of which appear only once. CDR3 length equals 13 residues. Germline lookup yields CDR1 GTSNPN and CDR2 SVGIG (reference sequence). The V end lost 2 bases, the J end lost 4 bases, and 11 bases lay between the germline ends. The receptor's source is a female donor over 55 with stage I lung adenocarcinoma. This chain joins TRBV30 and TRBJ1-1; weak D call: TRBD1 (6 bases). The source was peripheral blood, collected before any cancer treatment. The CDR3 nucleotides read TGTGCCTGGAGTCGAAACAGGGCCACTGAAGCTTTCTTT. This translates into CAWSRNRATEAFF.